This TCR beta chain was recovered during a study of T cell repertoires in cytomegalovirus infection. Study in general: Based on public TCR beta signatures, there were indications of CMV infection and of a matching HLA type.

Via MiXCR, TCRdb re-called the reads, giving one row per CDR3 protein. The sample records a few hundred thousand distinct CDR3 sequences, roughly 13% being singletons. The CDR3 runs to 12 residues. Germline V gene sequence: CDR1 SEHNR, CDR2 FQNEAQ (reference sequence). V lost 4 bases and J 6 bases, leaving 10 bases between the germline ends. Sequenced sample: PBMCs. The clonotype was recovered from a human donor in good health (CMV status not recorded). Some clones in this sample may be carry-over from other donors' samples. The genes are TRBV7-9 and TRBJ2-7; no firm D call. For the CDR3, the DNA is TGTGCCAGCAGCTCTGACATAAGCGAGCAGTACTTC. This codes for CASSSDISEQYF.